Included here is one TCR beta chain sequence, with context. The antigen it recognizes is unknown. No much larger clonotype is one base removed from it; base qualities were not supplied. The germline V gene encodes CDR1 SGHNT and CDR2 YYREEE (reference sequence). From the cysteine up to the phenylalanine, the CDR3 has a length of 15 residues. Only the CDR3 DNA stays, 45 bases, in frame from base 1. Unmatched junction bases come to 12, with V trimmed by 5 bases and J by 5 bases. This record belongs to a study of blood T cell repertoires in COVID-19 (dated by TCRdb to the early 2020s). A note on the overall study: The collaborator samples originated in the United States, Italy and Spain and spanned the acute and convalescent phases of COVID-19. HLA class I and class II types, where available, came from metadata supplied by the sample provider rather than from assay-based typing. Sample metadata almost always included a de-identified subject ID, COVID-19 status, age in years and sex. The prospective study material was composed of cDNA or gDNA derived from T cells, B-cell-depleted T cells, or PBMCs. Subjects who had been exposed to COVID-19, were actively infected with it, or had recovered from it provided the deeply sampled blood TCRbeta repertoires that made up the dataset. The samples were drawn from two sources: the first 160 participants of the ongoing ImmuneRACE study, and 1,000 to 1,500 subjects contributed by 6 global collaborators. A freely available public database, intended as a resource for researchers studying the immune response to SARS-CoV-2, is where the repertoires were released.

Each collaborating institution followed its own protocols to collect whole blood in K2EDTA tubes. For TCRbeta analysis, collaborator samples were shipped as frozen whole blood, as isolated PBMCs, or as DNA extracted from either sample type. Study-level results and caveats: The quantity of clinical and demographic metadata differed by source and by participant and was supplied without curation.

TCRbeta CDR3 regions were amplified from genomic DNA by means of the immunoSEQ Assay, a bias-controlled multiplex PCR. The study's processing was this. Nucleated cell counts per sample were estimated from amplification of reference gene primers within the assay. To quantify the absolute abundance of each unique TCRbeta CDR3 rearrangement, sequence reads were collapsed and filtered. Productive Simpson clonality was computed per sample as the square root of Simpson's diversity index over productive rearrangements. TCRdb took over this immuneACCESS table, retaining in-frame rearrangements with V and J assigned. Such tables are incomplete; in checked studies, under half of the missing clones stem from an unresolved V gene, and the remainder is unexplained. That table supplies the V and J calls and clone size; D and trimming were determined from the DNA. The sample yields more than 85,000 clones; 70% to 85% were counted once. Roughly 10% of the sample rests with the top ten.

Sequencing was performed on peripheral blood. Recombination connected TRBV5-4 to TRBJ1-2, and 7 junctional nucleotides match TRBD1. The sequence was collected from a man in his sixties or seventies with acute or convalescent COVID-19. The CDR3 loop reads CASSPSAGQIYGYTF. The nucleotides are TGTGCCAGCAGTCCATCTGCGGGACAGATATATGGCTACACCTTC.